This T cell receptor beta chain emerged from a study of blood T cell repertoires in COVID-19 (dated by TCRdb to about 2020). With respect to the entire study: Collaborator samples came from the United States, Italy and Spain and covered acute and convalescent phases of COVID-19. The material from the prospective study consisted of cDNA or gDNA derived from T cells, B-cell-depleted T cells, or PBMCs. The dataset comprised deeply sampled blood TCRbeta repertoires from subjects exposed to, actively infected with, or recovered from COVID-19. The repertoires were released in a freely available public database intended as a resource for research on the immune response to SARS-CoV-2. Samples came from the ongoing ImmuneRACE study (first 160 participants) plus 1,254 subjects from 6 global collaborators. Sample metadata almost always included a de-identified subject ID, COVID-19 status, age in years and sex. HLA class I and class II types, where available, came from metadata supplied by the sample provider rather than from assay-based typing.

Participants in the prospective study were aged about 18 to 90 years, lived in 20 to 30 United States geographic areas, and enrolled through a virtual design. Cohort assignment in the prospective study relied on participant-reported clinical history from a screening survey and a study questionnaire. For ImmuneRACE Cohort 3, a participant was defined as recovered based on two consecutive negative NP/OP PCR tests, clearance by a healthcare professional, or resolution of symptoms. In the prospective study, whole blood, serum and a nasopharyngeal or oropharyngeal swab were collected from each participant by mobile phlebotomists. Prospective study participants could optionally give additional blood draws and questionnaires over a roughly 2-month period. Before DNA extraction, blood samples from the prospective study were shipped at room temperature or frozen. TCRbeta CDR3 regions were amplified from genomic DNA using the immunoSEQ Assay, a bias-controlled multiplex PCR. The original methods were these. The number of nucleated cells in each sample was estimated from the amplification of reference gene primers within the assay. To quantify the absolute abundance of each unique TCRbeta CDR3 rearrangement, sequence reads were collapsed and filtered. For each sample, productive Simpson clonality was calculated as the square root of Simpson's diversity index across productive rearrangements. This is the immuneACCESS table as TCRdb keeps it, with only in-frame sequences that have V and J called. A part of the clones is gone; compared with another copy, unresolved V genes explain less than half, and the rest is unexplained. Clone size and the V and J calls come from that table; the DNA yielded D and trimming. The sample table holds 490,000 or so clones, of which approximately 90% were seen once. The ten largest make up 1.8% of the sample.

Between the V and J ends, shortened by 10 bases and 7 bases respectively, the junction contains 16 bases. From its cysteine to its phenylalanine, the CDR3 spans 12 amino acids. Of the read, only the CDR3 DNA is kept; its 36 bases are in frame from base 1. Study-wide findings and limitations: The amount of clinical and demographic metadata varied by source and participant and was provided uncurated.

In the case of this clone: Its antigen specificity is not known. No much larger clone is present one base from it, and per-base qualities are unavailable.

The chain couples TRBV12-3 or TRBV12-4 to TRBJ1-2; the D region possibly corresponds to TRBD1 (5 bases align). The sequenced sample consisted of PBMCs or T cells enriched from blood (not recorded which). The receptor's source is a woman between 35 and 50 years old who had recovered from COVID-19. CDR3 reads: CATDDSRVGYTF. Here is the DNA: TGTGCCACCGACGACAGTAGGGTTGGCTACACCTTC.